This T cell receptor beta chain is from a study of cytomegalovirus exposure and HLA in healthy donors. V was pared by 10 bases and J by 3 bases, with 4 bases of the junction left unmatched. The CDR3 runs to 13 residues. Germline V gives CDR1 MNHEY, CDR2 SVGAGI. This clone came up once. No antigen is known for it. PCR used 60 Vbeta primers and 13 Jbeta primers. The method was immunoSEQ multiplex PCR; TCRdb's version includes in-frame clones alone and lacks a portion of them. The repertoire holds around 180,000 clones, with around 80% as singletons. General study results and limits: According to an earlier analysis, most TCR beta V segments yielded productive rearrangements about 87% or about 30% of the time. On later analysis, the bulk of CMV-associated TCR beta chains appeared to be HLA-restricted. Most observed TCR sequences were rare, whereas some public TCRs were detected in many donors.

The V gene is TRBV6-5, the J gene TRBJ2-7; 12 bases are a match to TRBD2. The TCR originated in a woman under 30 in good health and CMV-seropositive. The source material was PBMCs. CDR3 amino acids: CATRTSGDYEQYV. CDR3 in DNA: TGTGCCACCCGGACTAGCGGGGACTACGAGCAGTACGTC.